The 28 T cell receptor beta chains below were found in one sample sequenced in a study of T cell repertoires in cytomegalovirus infection. No antigens are known for them. TCRdb ran MiXCR on the reads and lists one entry per CDR3 protein. The sample yields roughly 120,000 distinct CDR3 sequences, around 28% seen once. The sequencing used CD8+ T cells from cultured PBMCs, collected from culture after CMV antigen stimulation. The receptors come from a human donor in good health (CMV status not recorded). Some clones in this sample may be carry-over from other donors' samples.

As for this clonotype: The junction does not match germline at one end; this may be a read error. J is TRBJ2-7 and V is TRBV2; D might be TRBD2 (5 bases). Germline CDR1 reads SNHLY; CDR2 reads FYNNEI. CDR3 length: 16 amino acids. The CDR3 sequence: CASSEGLGAYVYEQYF. The CDR3 coding sequence is TGTGCCAGCAGCGAAGGGCTGGGAGCGTACGTCTACGAGCAGTACTTC.

Concerning this clonotype itself: A clone one base away is much larger, so this may be a read error. The CDR3 nucleotides are TGTGCCAACAGTCCCCACGGCAGGGCCATTAACTATGGCTACACCTTC. Translating it yields CANSPHGRAINYGYTF. The chain is built from TRBV12-3 or TRBV12-4 and TRBJ1-2, with D possibly being TRBD1 (5 bases). The CDR3 loop spans 16 amino acids.

In its sample, this clonotype was seen many times. The chain carries TRBV19 and TRBJ2-1, with D possibly being TRBD1 or TRBD2 (7 bases each). The V gene's germline CDR1 is LNHDA and CDR2 SQIVND (reference sequence). The V end was cut by 9 bases, the J end by 5 bases, with 17 bases between. This CDR3 spans 14 amino acids. This CDR3 reads CASHQGGVNNEQFF. The CDR3 nucleotides are TGTGCCAGCCATCAGGGGGGGGTCAACAATGAGCAGTTCTTC.

This chain links TRBV7-9 with TRBJ2-2; the D is unclear. From germline, CDR1 is SEHNR and CDR2 FQNEAQ (reference sequence). The CDR3 sequence is 18 residues long. The V and J ends lost 1 base and 0 bases respectively, with 15 bases between them. The DNA for the CDR3 is TGTGCCAGCAGCTTAGAGGGTATGGACGGAACGAACACCGGGGAGCTGTTTTTT. It is translated as CASSLEGMDGTNTGELFF.

The J gene is TRBJ2-1, the V gene TRBV7-9; the D gene could be TRBD1 or TRBD2 (5 bases each). V lost 11 bases to trimming and J lost 4 bases, with 12 bases between them. The CDR3 covers 12 residues. Germline lookup yields CDR1 SEHNR and CDR2 FQNEAQ (reference sequence). The CDR3 region is CACRDAYNEQFF. In DNA, the CDR3 is TGTGCCTGCCGGGACGCTTACAATGAGCAGTTCTTC.

The gene calls are TRBV5-4 and TRBJ2-7, with D possibly being TRBD1 (6 bases). V lost 4 bases to trimming and J lost 2 bases, with 13 bases between them. Germline V CDR1 and CDR2: SGHNT, YYREEE (reference sequence). The CDR3 has 14 amino acids. CDR3 in amino acids: CASSSRDTTYEQYF. CDR3 in DNA: TGTGCCAGCAGCAGCCGGGACACTACCTACGAGCAGTACTTC.

This clonotype was seen more than once but under ten times. The V gene is TRBV28, the J gene TRBJ2-1; D is uncertain. The CDR3 covers 13 residues. Trimming left V 2 bases short and J 8 bases short, with 10 bases between. The germline gives CDR1 MDHEN, CDR2 SYDVKM. CDR3 coding DNA: TGTGCCAGCAGTTTAACCTTAGCTTATGAGCAGTTCTTC. Its protein is CASSLTLAYEQFF. The whole variable domain, remainder taken from reference TRBV28 and TRBJ2-1, is DVKVTQSSRYLVKRTGEKVFLECVQDMDHENMFWYRQDPGLGLRLIYFSYDVKMKEKGDIPEGYSVSREKKERFSLILESASTNQTSMYLCASSLTLAYEQFFGPGTRLTVL.

This clonotype was counted ten times or more. This chain joins TRBV6-2 or TRBV6-3 and TRBJ2-5; no reliable D call. With 6 bases removed from V and 5 bases from J, the gap between germline ends came to 13 bases. The CDR3 runs 13 residues. Germline-derived CDR1 and CDR2 are MNHEY and SVGEGT. This chain's CDR3 is CASSWVRLETQYF. In nucleotides, the CDR3 is TGTGCCAGCAGCTGGGTCCGGTTGGAGACCCAGTACTTC.

J is TRBJ1-5 and V is TRBV2; D is unclear. The CDR3 extends over 13 amino acids. Trimming shortened V by 6 bases and J by 5 bases, and 11 bases separated the two germline ends. CDR1 and CDR2 (germline): SNHLY, FYNNEI. CDR3 residues: CASRWAEDQPQHF. The DNA of the CDR3 is TGTGCCAGCAGATGGGCTGAAGATCAGCCCCAGCATTTT.

This clonotype has just a few counts. V usage is TRBV11-2 and J usage is TRBJ2-3, with a tentative D call TRBD1 (5 bases). The V gene's germline CDR1 is SGHAT and CDR2 FQNNGV. V gave up 5 bases and J gave up 0 bases, with 27 bases separating them. The length of the CDR3 is 20 residues. The DNA of the CDR3 is TGTGCCAGCAGCCTACCGACAGTAATAGGAGCAATGTCTAGCACAGATACGCAGTATTTT. It translates to CASSLPTVIGAMSSTDTQYF.

V is TRBV12-3 or TRBV12-4 and J is TRBJ2-1, with a tentative D call TRBD1 (6 bases). This CDR3 spans 12 amino acids. Trimming removed 8 bases from V and 4 bases from J, with 9 bases in between. In DNA form, the CDR3 reads TGTGCCAGCGGGACACAGTACAATGAGCAGTTCTTC. Amino acid sequence: CASGTQYNEQFF.

The chain has TRBV7-9 and TRBJ1-1; 7 nucleotides agree with TRBD1. V shed 4 bases, J shed 3 bases, and the junction held 11 bases outside the gene matches. The germline V gene has CDR1 SEHNR and CDR2 FQNEAQ (reference sequence). The CDR3 is 16 amino acids. DNA for the CDR3: TGTGCCAGCAGCTCGAACAGGGGTCCTGTGGACACTGAAGCTTTCTTT. Its protein product is CASSSNRGPVDTEAFF. The entire variable domain, with the rest obtained from reference TRBV7-9 and TRBJ1-1, is as follows: DTGVSQNPRHKITKRGQNVTFRCDPISEHNRLYWYRQTLGQGPEFLTYFQNEAQLEKSRLLSDRFSAERPKGSFSTLEIQRTEQGDSAMYLCASSSNRGPVDTEAFFGQGTRLTVV.

V gene TRBV15 combines with J gene TRBJ2-7; the D gene is possibly TRBD2 (6 bases). CDR1 is LNHNV, CDR2 YYDKDF, per germline (reference sequence). This CDR3 is 14 amino acids long. V was shortened by 1 base and J by 7 bases, with 14 bases between the two germline ends. The DNA of the CDR3 is TGTGCCACCAGCAGAGTCGGGACTGCCTGGGAGCAGTACTTC. Translated, it gives CATSRVGTAWEQYF.

This clonotype was counted a single time. The chain has TRBV30 and TRBJ2-1; D tentatively fits TRBD1 or TRBD2 (5 bases each). The V and J ends lost 5 bases and 9 bases respectively, with 20 bases between them. The germline V gene encodes CDR1 GTSNPN and CDR2 SVGIG (reference sequence). This CDR3 is built from 14 residues. The CDR3 is CAWAWDSSGPEQFF. The DNA for the CDR3 is TGTGCCTGGGCATGGGATTCCTCGGGGCCTGAGCAGTTCTTC.

The gene calls are TRBV12-3 or TRBV12-4 and TRBJ2-5, with D possibly matching TRBD1 (5 bases). The CDR3 loop spans 16 amino acids. V gave up 6 bases and J gave up 0 bases, with 17 bases separating them. CDR3 region: CASSNTTAFNQETQYF. The CDR3 nucleotides read TGTGCCAGCAGCAATACGACAGCCTTTAACCAAGAGACCCAGTACTTC.

The V call is TRBV7-9, the J call TRBJ2-2, with D unclear. The CDR3 contains 13 residues. V lost 4 bases and J lost 9, with 12 bases in between. The V gene's germline CDR1 is SEHNR and CDR2 FQNEAQ (reference sequence). The chain's CDR3 is CASSSGLLWELFF. For the CDR3, the DNA is TGTGCCAGCAGCTCCGGGTTGCTATGGGAGCTGTTTTTT.

The gene calls are TRBV12-3 or TRBV12-4 and TRBJ2-1; 8 nucleotides match TRBD2. The CDR3 runs 14 residues. Losses at the gene ends were 3 bases for V and 7 bases for J; bases not matched to a gene: 5. The CDR3 loop reads CASSFRGGPNEQFF. In DNA, the CDR3 is TGTGCCAGCAGTTTTCGCGGGGGGCCTAATGAGCAGTTCTTC.

The chain recombines TRBV6-6 with TRBJ2-1, with D possibly being TRBD1 or TRBD2 (5 bases each). V gave up 7 bases and J gave up 10 bases, with 11 bases separating them. The germline V gene has CDR1 MNHNY and CDR2 SVGAGI (reference sequence). The CDR3 runs to 11 residues. CDR3 protein: CASTMGPEQFF. CDR3 DNA: TGTGCCAGCACGATGGGACCGGAGCAGTTCTTC.

The chain couples TRBV9 to TRBJ2-7, with D possibly being TRBD1 (6 bases). CDR3 size: 13 residues. Germline lookup yields CDR1 SGDLS and CDR2 YYNGEE. V was cut by 3 bases and J by 6 bases, with 13 bases left in between. In DNA, the CDR3 is TGTGCCAGCAGCGACGGGACACCCTCCGAGCAGTACTTC. Translated, it gives CASSDGTPSEQYF.

A few counts support this clonotype. The chain combines TRBV6-8 with TRBJ1-1; D gene ambiguous. The CDR3 covers 13 residues. Germline CDR1 reads MNHGY; CDR2 reads SAAAGT. V lost 2 bases to trimming and J lost 8 bases, with 12 bases between them. The CDR3 here is CASSYPGVREAFF. DNA for the CDR3: TGTGCCAGCAGTTACCCAGGAGTCCGAGAAGCTTTCTTT.

In regard to this clonotype: Sequence at one end of the junction differs from germline and may be a read error. This chain links TRBV27 with TRBJ2-3; D is perhaps TRBD1 (6 bases). The CDR3 length is 13 residues. Germline assignment: CDR1 MNHEY and CDR2 SMNVEV (reference sequence). CDR3 nucleotides: TGTGTCAGCAGTTTACAGGGCCCAGATACGCAGTATTTT. Amino acid sequence: CVSSLQGPDTQYF.

This chain connects TRBV6-1 to TRBJ1-5; D gene uncertain. V lost 1 base and J 0 bases, leaving 16 bases between the germline ends. The CDR3 totals 18 residues. CDR1 and CDR2 from the germline V gene are MNHNS and SASEGT. CDR3 DNA sequence: TGTGCCAGCAGTGAAGTTGCGTTTAGGCTCCTTAGCAATCAGCCCCAGCATTTT. Protein product: CASSEVAFRLLSNQPQHF.

The sample holds a few counts of this clonotype. The CDR3: CASSFRGKNYGYTF. CDR3 sequence (DNA): TGTGCCAGCAGTTTCAGGGGGAAAAACTATGGCTACACCTTC. V and J are TRBV28 and TRBJ1-2, with 7 nucleotides matching TRBD1. This CDR3 has 14 residues. J was trimmed by 2 bases and V by 3 bases; bases with no gene match: 3. Germline V CDR1 and CDR2: MDHEN, SYDVKM.

V is TRBV12-3 or TRBV12-4 and J is TRBJ2-7; 10 bases match TRBD1. This CDR3 region has 14 residues. Trimming took 4 bases from V and 6 from J; bases not matched to a gene: 6. In DNA form, the CDR3 reads TGTGCCAGCAGTTATGGGGACAGGGGTTCCGAGCAGTACTTC. It encodes CASSYGDRGSEQYF.

Only a few counts were recorded for this clonotype. J is TRBJ1-1 and V is TRBV28, with a possible D match to TRBD1 (5 bases). The germline gives CDR1 MDHEN, CDR2 SYDVKM. Trimming took 3 bases from V and 7 from J, leaving 18 bases between them. The length of the CDR3 is 15 residues. The chain's CDR3 is CASSFRGVKRGEAFF. The DNA of the CDR3 is TGTGCCAGCAGTTTCCGAGGGGTCAAGAGGGGTGAAGCTTTCTTT.

The chain uses TRBV20-1 and TRBJ2-7; D could derive from TRBD1 or TRBD2 (5 bases each). The CDR3 extends over 13 amino acids. The germline V and J ends were trimmed by 6 bases and 3 bases, with 15 bases remaining between them. In germline, CDR1 is DFQATT, CDR2 SNEGSKA (reference sequence). The CDR3 coding sequence is TGCAGTGCGCCCCGGGACGGAAGCTACGAGCAGTACTTC. It codes for CSAPRDGSYEQYF.

The chain carries TRBV6-1 and TRBJ1-4; TRBD1 matches at 9 bases. The V and J ends lost 2 bases and 8 bases, in that order; junction bases with no gene match: 9. Germline-derived CDR1 and CDR2 are MNHNS and SASEGT. CDR3 length: 16 residues. CDR3 region: CASSELVGQGHEKLFF. The DNA for the CDR3 is TGTGCCAGCAGTGAACTGGTGGGACAGGGACACGAAAAACTGTTTTTT.

V gene TRBV12-3 or TRBV12-4 combines with J gene TRBJ2-2; D not resolved. This CDR3 has 12 amino acids. V lost 5 bases and J lost 5, with 6 bases in between. The CDR3 protein is CASSHPTGELFF. The CDR3 nucleotides read TGTGCCAGCAGTCACCCAACCGGGGAGCTGTTTTTT.